This is a list of T cell receptor beta chains from one sample in a study of patients and donors after allogeneic stem cell transplantation. TCRdb called the RT-PCR reads again in MiXCR, with one record for every CDR3 protein. Here the sample spans about 90,000 distinct CDR3 sequences, under 50% being singletons. Source material: blood, either unsorted or a sorted T cell fraction (not recorded which). The source is a human donor who was either an allogeneic HSCT recipient or a stem cell or donor lymphocyte infusion donor (not recorded which). It is not recorded whose cells these are; they may come from a transplant donor. Each CDR3 is given with its conserved first and last residue. D genes are given only for firm matches. Some rows mark clone size as missing; the rest say once, few, many or name a class of expanded clone.

. TRBJ2-3 TRBV28 . TGTGCCAGCAGCTCCTTCGGCGAGCGGAGAATCACAGATACGCAGTATTTT CASSSFGERRITDTQYF
. TRBJ2-5 TRBV24-1 . TGTGCCACCAGTGAGAACGCTAGAGGGACGCCCCAGTACTTC CATSENARGTPQYF
few TRBJ1-1 TRBV20-1 . TGCAGTGCTGCAGCGATGGCTTTCTTT CSAAAMAFF
. TRBJ2-7 TRBV29-1 TRBD2 TGCAGCGTTGAAGGAGCTGGACTAGGATACTACGAGCAGTACTTC CSVEGAGLGYYEQYF
. TRBJ1-6 TRBV5-4 . TGTGCCAGCAGCTTGGATGGGCAGAGGAATAATTCACCCCTCCACTTT CASSLDGQRNNSPLHF
. TRBJ1-5 TRBV5-6 . TGTGCCAGCAGCTTGCTCAAAGGGAGGGATTATCAGCCCCAGCATTTT CASSLLKGRDYQPQHF
. TRBJ1-6 TRBV11-2 TRBD1 TGTGCCAGCAGCTGGGGGACAGGGGATAATTCACCCCTCCACTTT CASSWGTGDNSPLHF
few TRBJ1-5 TRBV5-5 . TGTGCCAGCAGCCAGGACAGCCCAGATCAGCCCCAGCATTTT CASSQDSPDQPQHF
many TRBJ1-1 TRBV2 . TGTGCCAGCAGTGACATTTTAAGGTTGAACACTGAAGCTTTCTTT CASSDILRLNTEAFF
. TRBJ1-1 TRBV29-1 . TGCAGCGTTAGGGTGAACACTGAAGCTTTCTTT CSVRVNTEAFF
. TRBJ1-2 TRBV14 TRBD1 TGTGCCAGCAGCGAGGGACAGGGAGTCTATGGCTACACCTTC CASSEGQGVYGYTF
. TRBJ1-2 TRBV12-3/TRBV12-4 TRBD1 TGTGCCAGCAGTTCCCCGACAGGGTGGGGCTATGGCTACACCTTC CASSSPTGWGYGYTF
. TRBJ1-5 TRBV12-3/TRBV12-4 TRBD1 TGTGCCAGCAGTTTTGGTACCGGGACAGGGAATCTTCAGCCCCAGCATTTT CASSFGTGTGNLQPQHF
few TRBJ1-2 TRBV11-2 TRBD1 TGTGCCAGCAGCCACCTGACAGGGGGGGACTATGGCTACACCTTC CASSHLTGGDYGYTF
. TRBJ1-5 TRBV7-2 . TGTGCCAGCAGCTTATCACCGGGGTTCAATCAGCCCCAGCATTTT CASSLSPGFNQPQHF
once TRBJ1-5 TRBV6-2/TRBV6-3 . TGTGCCAGCAGAATCGACGGTGGGGGGAATCAGCCCCAGCATTTT CASRIDGGGNQPQHF
. TRBJ1-4 TRBV20-1 TRBD1 TGCAGTGCGAGAAGTGGGAGAGGGGGCATGCTGTTTTTT CSARSGRGGMLFF
. TRBJ1-5 TRBV28 . TGTGCCAGCAGTTTCCGGAATTTCGGTCAGCCCCAGCATTTT CASSFRNFGQPQHF
. TRBJ1-4 TRBV5-1 . TGCGCCAGCAGCTTATTAGGGCAGGGAAACACTAATGAAAAACTGTTTTTT CASSLLGQGNTNEKLFF
. TRBJ1-2 TRBV28 . TGTGCCAGCAGTTTATTACGGTTTGGCTACACCTTC CASSLLRFGYTF
. TRBJ2-4 TRBV6-5 . TGTGCCAGCAGTTACTTTTCGACAGGACACTTAGCCAAAAACATTCAGTACTTC CASSYFSTGHLAKNIQYF
. TRBJ1-2 TRBV12-3/TRBV12-4 TRBD1 TGTGCCAGCTACTCCCCCAGAGGGGGCGGTGATGGCTACACCTTC CASYSPRGGGDGYTF
once TRBJ2-1 TRBV28 TRBD2 TGTGCCAGCAGACTAAGAACTAGCGGGAGCATCAATGAGCAGTTCTTC CASRLRTSGSINEQFF
. TRBJ1-1 TRBV28 . TGTGCCAGCAGATCCGGACACCTCACTGAAGCTTTCTTT CASRSGHLTEAFF
. TRBJ2-1 TRBV6-2/TRBV6-3 . TGTGCCAGCAGCCATATAAGTGAGCAGTTCTTC CASSHISEQFF
. TRBJ1-6 TRBV11-2 . TGTGCCAGCAGCGAACAGGGAAATTCACCCCTCCACTTT CASSEQGNSPLHF
. TRBJ2-1 TRBV27 . TGTGCCAGCAGCTCTCAGGGGGGACCAAACAATGAGCAGTTCTTC CASSSQGGPNNEQFF
. TRBJ1-6 TRBV10-3 . TGTGCCATCAGAGGACTTCGGGATTCACCCCTCCACTTT CAIRGLRDSPLHF
. TRBJ1-2 TRBV20-1 . TGCAGTGCAGTATCTAACTATGGCTACACCTTC CSAVSNYGYTF
. TRBJ1-1 TRBV15 . TGTGCCACCAGCAGGAGTCTCATGAACACTGAAGCTTTCTTT CATSRSLMNTEAFF
. TRBJ1-3 TRBV7-8 . TGTGCCAGCAGCTTAGATCCGGGACGGGGAAACACCATATATTTT CASSLDPGRGNTIYF
. TRBJ1-5 TRBV28 . TGTGCCAGCAGTATTAGCGGAGCCTATAGCAATCAGCCCCAGCATTTT CASSISGAYSNQPQHF
. TRBJ1-1 TRBV12-3/TRBV12-4 TRBD1 TGTGCCAGCAGACTAGGACAGGGTCAAACTGAAGCTTTCTTT CASRLGQGQTEAFF
. TRBJ2-2 TRBV12-3/TRBV12-4 . TGTGCCAGCACTAACACCGGGGAGCTGTTTTTT CASTNTGELFF
. TRBJ1-2 TRBV4-1 TRBD1 TGCGCCAGCAGCCAAGATCCCTTCGACAGGGGGCGTTGCGGCTACACCTTC CASSQDPFDRGRCGYTF
. TRBJ1-1 TRBV30 . TGTGCCTGGATGCCGGCGGCAGGGAGAGGGAACACTGAAGCTTTCTTT CAWMPAAGRGNTEAFF
few TRBJ1-4 TRBV3-1 . TGTGCCAGCAGGGGGACGGTGAATGAAAAACTGTTTTTT CASRGTVNEKLFF
once TRBJ2-1 TRBV28 TRBD2 TGTGCCAGCAGTATAAGACCGGGACTAGCGGGAGATGAGCAGTTCTTC CASSIRPGLAGDEQFF
. TRBJ1-3 TRBV27 . TGTGCCAGCAGTTCGGGACCGACCGCGGGGGTCATATATTTT CASSSGPTAGVIYF
. TRBJ1-1 TRBV5-1 TRBD1 TGCGCCAGCGGAACCGACAGGGGGCTATCGAACACTGAAGCTTTCTTT CASGTDRGLSNTEAFF
. TRBJ2-1 TRBV29-1 TRBD2 TGCAGCTTCCTAGCGGGACCGACCAACAATGAGCAGTTCTTC CSFLAGPTNNEQFF
. TRBJ1-4 TRBV5-1 TRBD1 TGCGCCAGCAGCTTGGAAGGGACAGCGGTTGAAAAACTGTTTTTT CASSLEGTAVEKLFF
. TRBJ1-3 TRBV7-2 . TGTGCCAGCAGCCCGGACAGCTCTTACTCTGGAAACACCATATATTTT CASSPDSSYSGNTIYF
. TRBJ2-7 TRBV10-3 TRBD2 TGTGCCATCAGCTTGAAGCGGGAGGGTAGCTCCTACGAGCAGTACTTC CAISLKREGSSYEQYF
. TRBJ1-4 TRBV10-3 . TGTGCCATCAGTGAAACTATTAACGGGACAACCATTATTAATGAAAAACTGTTTTTT CAISETINGTTIINEKLFF
. TRBJ2-1 TRBV10-3 . TGTGCCATCAGTGCTGGTGAGATAGTCAATGAGCAGTTCTTC CAISAGEIVNEQFF
. TRBJ1-2 TRBV27 . TGTGCCAGCAGTTTCTCTTTCGGGGATCAGTATGGCTACACCTTC CASSFSFGDQYGYTF
few TRBJ1-2 TRBV29-1 TRBD1 TGCAGCGTCGCGGGACAGGGGACTTATGGCTACACCTTC CSVAGQGTYGYTF
few TRBJ1-5 TRBV29-1 . TGCAGCGTGGGGGGGAATCAGCCCCAGCATTTT CSVGGNQPQHF
. TRBJ1-5 TRBV12-3/TRBV12-4 . TGTGCCAGCAGAGCAGGAGGACAGCCCCAGCATTTT CASRAGGQPQHF
. TRBJ1-1 TRBV4-1 . TGCGCCAGCAGCCAAGAAGTCCGGGTCACTGAAGCTTTCTTT CASSQEVRVTEAFF
. TRBJ1-1 TRBV20-1 TRBD1 TGCAGTGCGACGACAGGGGCCTCAAACACTGAAGCTTTCTTT CSATTGASNTEAFF
. TRBJ2-3 TRBV11-2 TRBD2 TGTGCCAGCAGCAACCGAATAGCGGGCATCACAGATACGCAGTATTTT CASSNRIAGITDTQYF
few TRBJ1-4 TRBV12-3/TRBV12-4 . TGTGCCAGCGCCGGGGGGAATAATGAAAAACTGTTTTTT CASAGGNNEKLFF
few TRBJ1-5 TRBV28 . TGTGCCAGCAGTCCCAGGTGGTTCGGCAATCAGCCCCAGCATTTT CASSPRWFGNQPQHF